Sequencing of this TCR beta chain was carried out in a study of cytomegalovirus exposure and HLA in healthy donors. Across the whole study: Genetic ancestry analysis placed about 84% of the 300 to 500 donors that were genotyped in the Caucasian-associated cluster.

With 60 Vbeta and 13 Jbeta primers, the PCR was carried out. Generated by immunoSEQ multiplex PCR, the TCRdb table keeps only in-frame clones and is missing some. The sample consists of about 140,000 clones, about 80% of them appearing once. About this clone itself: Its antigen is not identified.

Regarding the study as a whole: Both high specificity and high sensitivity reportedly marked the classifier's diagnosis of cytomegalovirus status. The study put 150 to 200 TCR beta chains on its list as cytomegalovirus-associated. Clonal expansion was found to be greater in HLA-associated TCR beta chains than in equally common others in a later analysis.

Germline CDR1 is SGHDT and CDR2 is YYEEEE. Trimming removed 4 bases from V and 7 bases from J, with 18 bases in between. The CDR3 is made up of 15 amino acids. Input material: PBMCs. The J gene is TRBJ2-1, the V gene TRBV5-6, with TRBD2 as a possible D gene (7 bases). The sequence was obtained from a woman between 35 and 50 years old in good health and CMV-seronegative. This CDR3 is CASSRRGLPKNEQFF. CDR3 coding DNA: TGTGCCAGCAGCAGGCGGGGGCTTCCGAAGAATGAGCAGTTCTTC.